These 7 T cell receptor beta chains share one sample of origin, sequenced in a study of human CD8 memory T cell subsets. It was UMI-labeled 5' RACE by which the TCR beta libraries were made. TCRdb reanalyzed the 5' RACE reads, giving one entry per CDR3 protein sequence and no DNA. Here the sample table reports about 17,000 distinct CDR3 sequences. The specimen was CD8+ stem-like memory T cells (TSCM and TCM) sorted from PBMCs. The subset was: stem-like memory CD8 T cells (TSTEM), CCR7+ PD-1- TIGIT-. These receptors were collected from a human donor in good health.

The V gene is TRBV5-4, the J gene TRBJ2-2. Germline V lookup: CDR1 SGHNT, CDR2 YYREEE (reference sequence). The CDR3 runs 14 residues. CDR3: CASSLDGNTGELFF.

The chain has TRBV19 and TRBJ2-7; absent DNA, TCRdb's TRBD1 call cannot be checked. Germline CDR1 and CDR2: LNHDA and SQIVND (reference sequence). The CDR3 consists of 14 residues. The CDR3 reads CASSMGRTAYEQYF.

This chain links TRBV5-1 with TRBJ2-1; TCRdb indicates TRBD1, and absent DNA this call remains unverified. CDR1 and CDR2 from the germline V gene are SGHRS and YFSETQ. The CDR3 has 19 residues. The CDR3: CASSLFFLAAGRDNNEQFF.

The J gene is TRBJ1-2, the V gene TRBV28. CDR3 length: 14 residues. Germline CDR1 MDHEN, CDR2 SYDVKM. This chain's CDR3 is CASSFLQINYGYTF.

This rearrangement joins TRBV6-2 or TRBV6-3 to TRBJ2-1; as DNA is missing, the TRBD2 call by TCRdb cannot be tested. The CDR3 sequence is 17 residues long. Per the germline V gene, CDR1 is MNHEY and CDR2 is SVGEGT. CDR3: CASTIGLAVARVDEQFF.

The chain has TRBV20-1 and TRBJ2-1; as DNA is missing, the TRBD2 call by TCRdb cannot be tested. Germline loops: CDR1 DFQATT, CDR2 SNEGSKA (reference sequence). This CDR3 is built from 13 residues. CDR3 protein: CSARDRASGQQFF.

The J gene is TRBJ2-3, the V gene TRBV20-1; no DNA is available, so the TRBD1 call from TCRdb remains unchecked. The CDR3 is 17 amino acids. CDR1 is DFQATT and CDR2 is SNEGSKA in the germline V gene (reference sequence). The CDR3 is CSAELQGFLSEGDTQYF.